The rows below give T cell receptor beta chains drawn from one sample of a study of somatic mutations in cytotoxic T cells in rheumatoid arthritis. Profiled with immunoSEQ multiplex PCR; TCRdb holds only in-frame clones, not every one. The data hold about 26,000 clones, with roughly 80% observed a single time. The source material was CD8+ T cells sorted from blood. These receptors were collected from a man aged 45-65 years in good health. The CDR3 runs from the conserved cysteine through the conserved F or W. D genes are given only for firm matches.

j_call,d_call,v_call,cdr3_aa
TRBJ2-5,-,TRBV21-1,CASSKDGQGRVRETQYF
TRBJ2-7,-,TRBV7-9,CASTQDRTEQYF
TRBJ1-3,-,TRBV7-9,CASSSGWGNTIYF
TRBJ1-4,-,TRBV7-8,CASSLGGADEKLFF
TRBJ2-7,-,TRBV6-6,CASSYSTPYEQYF
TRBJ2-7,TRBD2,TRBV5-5,CASSDLSGRSPYEQYF
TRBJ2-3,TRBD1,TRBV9,CATSQGAPDTQYF
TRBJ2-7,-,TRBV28,CASSFNGRVYEQYF
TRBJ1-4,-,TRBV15,CATSSRQGFNEKLFF
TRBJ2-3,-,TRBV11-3,CASSLRLDPTQYF
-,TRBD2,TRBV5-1,CASSEGTSGGPPREQYF
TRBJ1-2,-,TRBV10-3,CAIQPPDSYGYTF
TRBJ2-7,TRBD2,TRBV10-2,CASSELGGSYEQYF
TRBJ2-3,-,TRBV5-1,CASRPGPSDTQYF
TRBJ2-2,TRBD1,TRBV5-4,CASSRDRSAGELFF
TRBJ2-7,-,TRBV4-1,CASSGTTEAYEQYF
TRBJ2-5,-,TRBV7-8,CASSLVQSQETQYF
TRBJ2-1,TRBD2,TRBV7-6,CASSLARGRSNEQFF
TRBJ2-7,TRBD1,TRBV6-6,CASRPDRGGTYEQYF
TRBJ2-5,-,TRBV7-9,CAVQETQYF
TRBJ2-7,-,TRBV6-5,CASSYSSGLTIYEQYF
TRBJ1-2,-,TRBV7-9,CASSLGANGYTF
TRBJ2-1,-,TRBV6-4,CASSRDPMVNEQFF
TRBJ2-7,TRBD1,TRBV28,CASSSGTGVDYEQYF
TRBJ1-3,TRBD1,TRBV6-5,CASKRGQGNGNTIYF
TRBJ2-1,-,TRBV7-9,CASSPRGDEQFF
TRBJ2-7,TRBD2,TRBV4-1,CASSQQTSGSFFMTYEQYF
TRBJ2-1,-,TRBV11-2,CASSLTGGDNEQFF
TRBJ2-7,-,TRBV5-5,CASSLGTVGVSYEQYF
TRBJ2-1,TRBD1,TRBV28,CASRPGTGIINEQFF
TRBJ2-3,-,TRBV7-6,CASSLGTGSTDTQYF
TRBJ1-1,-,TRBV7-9,CASSSGGGSGNTEAFF
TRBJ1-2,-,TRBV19,CASSIDPPLQYGYTF
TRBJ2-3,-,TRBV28,CASSYPETDYPTDTQYF
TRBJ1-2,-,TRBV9,CASSVAVGDYGYTF
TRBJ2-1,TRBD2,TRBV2,CASSELELAGVFEQFF
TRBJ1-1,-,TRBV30,CAWSVSWGTEAFF
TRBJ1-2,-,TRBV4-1,CASQPAGKNYGYTF
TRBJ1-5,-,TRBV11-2,CASSLSYYSNQPQHF
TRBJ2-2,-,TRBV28,CASRLGTGELFF
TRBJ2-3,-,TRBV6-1,CASSEFNLGAEGGDTQYF
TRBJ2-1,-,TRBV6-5,CASSYSGRGNYNEQFF
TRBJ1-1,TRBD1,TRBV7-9,CASSLTLTGVAFF
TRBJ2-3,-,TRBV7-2,CASSLERFSGDTQYF
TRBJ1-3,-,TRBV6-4,CASSSQGLPGNTIYF
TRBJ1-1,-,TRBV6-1,CASSEGRQLNTEAFF